This T cell receptor (beta chain) was found in a study of cytomegalovirus exposure and HLA in healthy donors. Both 60 Vbeta primers and 13 Jbeta primers went into the PCR. The method was immunoSEQ multiplex PCR; TCRdb's version includes in-frame clones alone and lacks a portion of them. Of roughly 110,000 clones in the sample, 82% are singletons; the top ten hold 1.5% to 2%. J was trimmed by 7 bases and V by 6 bases; bases with no gene match: 18. Germline loops: CDR1 ENHRY, CDR2 SYGVKD. The CDR3 is 17 amino acids. This clone was counted between two and nine times. The receptor's source is a man aged 45 to 65 in good health and CMV-seronegative. Sequences were obtained from PBMCs. This chain uses TRBV10-3 with TRBJ1-1; 9 bases are a match to TRBD1. CDR3 region: CAISKSFLRDREGEAFF. CDR3 DNA: TGTGCCATCAGCAAATCTTTCCTCCGGGACAGGGAAGGTGAAGCTTTCTTT.